The present T cell receptor (beta chain) was sequenced within a study of blood T cell repertoires in COVID-19. Study background: There were acute and convalescent COVID-19 samples, and they came from the United States, Italy and Spain.

Cohort placement rested on clinical history that participants reported themselves. Recovery among Cohort 3 donors was established by two negative PCRs, clearance, or symptom resolution. V dropped 5 bases and J dropped 1; count of bases not matched to a gene: 1. Germline V gene lookup returns CDR1 SQVTM and CDR2 ANQGSEA. The CDR3 consists of 12 residues. Profiled with immunoSEQ multiplex PCR; TCRdb holds only in-frame clones, not every one. The sample yields under 200,000 clones, approximately 86% seen once. The rearrangement joins TRBV29-1 to TRBJ1-1, with TRBD1 identical over 7 bases. The clonotype originates from a man in his sixties who had recovered from COVID-19. Sequencing input: PBMCs or T cells enriched from blood (not recorded which). The CDR3 region has the DNA TGCAGCGTTCGACAGGGGAACACTGAAGCTTTCTTT. Its translation is CSVRQGNTEAFF.